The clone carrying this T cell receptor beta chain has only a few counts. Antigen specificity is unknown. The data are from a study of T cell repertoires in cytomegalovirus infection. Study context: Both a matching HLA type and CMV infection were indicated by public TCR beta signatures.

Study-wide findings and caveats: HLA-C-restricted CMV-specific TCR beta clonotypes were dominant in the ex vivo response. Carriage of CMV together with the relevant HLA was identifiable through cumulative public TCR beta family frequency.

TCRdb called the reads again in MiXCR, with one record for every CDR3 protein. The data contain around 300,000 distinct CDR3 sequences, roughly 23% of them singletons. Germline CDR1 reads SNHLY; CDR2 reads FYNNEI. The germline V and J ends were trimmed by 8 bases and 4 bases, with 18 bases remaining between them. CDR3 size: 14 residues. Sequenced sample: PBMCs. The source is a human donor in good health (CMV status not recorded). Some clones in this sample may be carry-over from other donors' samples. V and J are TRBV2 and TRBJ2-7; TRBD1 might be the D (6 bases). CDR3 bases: TGTGCCAGCCCCCGACAGGCAAGCTATTACGAGCAGTACTTC. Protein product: CASPRQASYYEQYF.